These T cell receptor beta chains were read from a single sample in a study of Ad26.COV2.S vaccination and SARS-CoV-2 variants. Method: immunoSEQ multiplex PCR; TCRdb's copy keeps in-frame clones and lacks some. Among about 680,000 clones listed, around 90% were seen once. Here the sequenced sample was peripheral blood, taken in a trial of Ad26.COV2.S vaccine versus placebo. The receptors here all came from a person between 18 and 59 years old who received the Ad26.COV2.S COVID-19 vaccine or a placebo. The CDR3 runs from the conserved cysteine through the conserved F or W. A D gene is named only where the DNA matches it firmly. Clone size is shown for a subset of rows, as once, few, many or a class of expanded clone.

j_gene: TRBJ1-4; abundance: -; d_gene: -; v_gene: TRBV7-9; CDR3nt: TGTGCCAGCAGCAGATTATACGGTAGTGAAAAACTGTTTTTT; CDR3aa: CASSRLYGSEKLFF
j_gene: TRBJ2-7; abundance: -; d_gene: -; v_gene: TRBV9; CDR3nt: TGTGCCAGCAGCGTAGCCCCTGGCCTAGAGATCTACGAGCAGTACTTC; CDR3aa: CASSVAPGLEIYEQYF
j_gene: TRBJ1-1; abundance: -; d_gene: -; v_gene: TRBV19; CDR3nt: TGTGCCAGTAGTATAAGCCGGGGGGGCGGAGTGATCACTGAAGCTTTCTTT; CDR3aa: CASSISRGGGVITEAFF
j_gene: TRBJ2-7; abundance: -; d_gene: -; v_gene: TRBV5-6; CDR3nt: TGTGCCAGCAGCTTGCGGATTAACCCCTACGAGCAGTACTTC; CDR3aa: CASSLRINPYEQYF
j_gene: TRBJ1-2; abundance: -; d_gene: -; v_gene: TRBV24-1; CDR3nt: TGTGCCACCAGTGATTTGCAAGGGTGGGGCTACACCTTC; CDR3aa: CATSDLQGWGYTF
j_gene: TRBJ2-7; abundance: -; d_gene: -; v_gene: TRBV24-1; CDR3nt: TGTGCCACCAGTGACAGCTTCTCCTACGAGCAGTACTTC; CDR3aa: CATSDSFSYEQYF
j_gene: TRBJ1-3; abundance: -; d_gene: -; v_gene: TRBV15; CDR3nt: TGTGCCACCAGCAGAGCCTCGGCCGGCTCTGGAAACACCATATATTTT; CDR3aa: CATSRASAGSGNTIYF
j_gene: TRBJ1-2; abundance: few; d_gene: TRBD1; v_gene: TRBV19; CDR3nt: TGTGCCAGTAGTAAACCGGGACAGCTTTATGGCTACACCTTC; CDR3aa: CASSKPGQLYGYTF
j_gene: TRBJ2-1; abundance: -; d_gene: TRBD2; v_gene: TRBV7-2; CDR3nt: TGTGCCAGCAGCTCCCCTTTATTTTTGGGGCGGGGGGCCTACAATGAGCAGTTCTTC; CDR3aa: CASSSPLFLGRGAYNEQFF
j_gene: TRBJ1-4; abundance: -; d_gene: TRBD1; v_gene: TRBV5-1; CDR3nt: TGCGCCAGCAGCAAACAGGGGGCTAATGAAAAACTGTTTTTT; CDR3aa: CASSKQGANEKLFF
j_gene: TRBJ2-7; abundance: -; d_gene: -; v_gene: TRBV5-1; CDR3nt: TGCGCCAGCAGCTTGGGGGACGGACAACTCCCCGAGCAGTACTTC; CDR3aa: CASSLGDGQLPEQYF
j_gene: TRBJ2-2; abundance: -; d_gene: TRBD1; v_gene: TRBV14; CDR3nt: TGTGCCAGCAGCCAAGATTCTCTAAGGGCGACAGGGACCACCGGGGAGCTGTTTTTT; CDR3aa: CASSQDSLRATGTTGELFF
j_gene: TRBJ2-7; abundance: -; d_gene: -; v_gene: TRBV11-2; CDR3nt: TGTGCCAGCAGCCCCCCCGGACAGAGCTACGAGCAGTACTTC; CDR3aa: CASSPPGQSYEQYF
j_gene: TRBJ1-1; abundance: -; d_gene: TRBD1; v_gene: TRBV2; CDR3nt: TGTGCCAGCAGGACGGACAGGGGCACTGAAGCTTTCTTT; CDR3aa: CASRTDRGTEAFF
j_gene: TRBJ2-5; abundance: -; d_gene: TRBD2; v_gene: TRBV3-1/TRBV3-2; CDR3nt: TGTGCCAGCAGCCAAGGGCGGGGGGGCCTTCTAGAAGAGACCCAGTACTTC; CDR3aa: CASSQGRGGLLEETQYF
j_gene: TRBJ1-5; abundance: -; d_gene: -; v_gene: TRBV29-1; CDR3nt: TGCAGCGTTGCCACACAGGAATCTCAGCCCCAGCATTTT; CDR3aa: CSVATQESQPQHF
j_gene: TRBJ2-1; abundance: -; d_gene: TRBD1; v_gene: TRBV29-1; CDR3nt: TGCAGCGTGGCCTACGCCGGGACAGGGCGGCGGAGTGAGCAGTTCTTC; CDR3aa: CSVAYAGTGRRSEQFF